This TCR beta chain was recovered during a study of identical twins. Each cDNA held unique molecular identifiers, and template switching gave it a universal primer site. TCRdb used MiXCR to reprocess the 5' RACE reads, holding one entry per CDR3 protein. Of fewer than 900,000 distinct CDR3 sequences in the sample, roughly 20% were seen once. Findings and caveats of the study: The degree of excess twin sharing was weaker in beta out-of-frame sequences. Interpretation of the results relied on cross-sectional statistical analysis and not on following the same donors. Insertions ran lower in abundant cord blood beta clonotypes, though not in memory repertoires.

This clonotype was recorded a few times. What it recognizes is unknown. Germline values: CDR1 SGHTA, CDR2 FQGNSA. The ends lost 5 bases at V and 12 bases at J; junction bases unmatched: 12. This CDR3 has 16 residues. The data also belong to a second study, concerning T cells expressing NK-cell markers.

Sequenced: PBMCs. The clonotype was recovered from a woman under 30 in good health. The chain recombines TRBV7-2 with TRBJ2-1, with 14 bases that match TRBD2. The CDR3 is CASSTGLAGGAEGQFF. Here the CDR3 DNA reads TGTGCCAGCAGCACCGGACTAGCGGGGGGCGCGGAGGGGCAGTTCTTC.